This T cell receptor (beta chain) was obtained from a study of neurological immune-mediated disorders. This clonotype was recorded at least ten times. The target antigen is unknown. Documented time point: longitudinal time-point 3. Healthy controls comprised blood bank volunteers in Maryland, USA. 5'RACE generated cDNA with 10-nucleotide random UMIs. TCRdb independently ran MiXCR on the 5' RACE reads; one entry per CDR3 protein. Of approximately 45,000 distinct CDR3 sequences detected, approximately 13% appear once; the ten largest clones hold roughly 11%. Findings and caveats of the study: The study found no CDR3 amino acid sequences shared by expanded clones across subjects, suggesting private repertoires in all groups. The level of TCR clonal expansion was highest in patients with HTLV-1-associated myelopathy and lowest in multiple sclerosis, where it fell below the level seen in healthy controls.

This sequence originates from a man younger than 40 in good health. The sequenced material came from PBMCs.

The chain's CDR3 is CASSLSPGTGANTEAFF. DNA for the CDR3: TGTGCCAGCAGCTTAAGTCCCGGGACAGGGGCGAACACTGAAGCTTTCTTT. J is TRBJ1-1 and V is TRBV7-9, with TRBD1 matching 10 bases. The CDR3 loop spans 17 amino acids. Germline CDR1 SEHNR, CDR2 FQNEAQ (reference sequence). With V trimmed by 2 bases and J by 1 base, 7 bases remained unmatched.